A selection of T cell receptor beta chains follows, all from one sample in a study of graft-versus-host responses after intestinal transplantation. Libraries were prepared by immunoSEQ multiplex PCR; TCRdb keeps only in-frame clonotypes and omits some of them. Seen here are about 71,000 clones, roughly 94% observed once, and the top ten hold approximately 0.5%. Their antigens are not known. Source: unstimulated CD8+ T cells sorted from spleen or lymph node cells, taken before intestinal transplant. The receptor source for this set is a human donor who received an intestinal transplant. Each CDR3 is given with its conserved first and last residue. A D gene is named only where the DNA matches it firmly. Size tells how often a clone was seen (once, few, many) or the class of an expanded clone, and some rows leave it out.

CDR3	DNA	D	J	V	size
CASSFLSGDTRNEQFF	TGTGCCAGCAGCTTCCTTAGCGGGGATACCCGTAATGAGCAGTTCTTC	TRBD2	TRBJ2-1	TRBV7-6	.
CASRPNLGTEAFF	TGTGCCAGCAGACCCAACTTGGGCACTGAAGCTTTCTTT	.	TRBJ1-1	TRBV6-1	once
CASKSGVNTGELFF	TGTGCCAGCAAGAGCGGGGTGAACACCGGGGAGCTGTTTTTT	TRBD2	TRBJ2-2	TRBV27	once
CASSLTSTDTQYF	TGCGCCAGCAGCTTGACGAGCACAGATACGCAGTATTTT	.	TRBJ2-3	TRBV5-1	.
CSVGEGLNTEAFF	TGCAGCGTTGGGGAGGGCCTGAACACTGAAGCTTTCTTT	.	TRBJ1-1	TRBV29-1	.
CASSRDEREQYF	TGTGCCAGCAGTAGGGACGAGAGGGAGCAGTACTTC	.	TRBJ2-5	TRBV2	.
CASSYRTDRLSF	TGTGCCAGCAGTTATCGCACCGACCGGTTATCCTTC	.	TRBJ1-2	TRBV6-6	.
CASSIGTNGELFF	TGTGCCAGCAGTATCGGGACGAACGGGGAGCTGTTTTTT	.	TRBJ2-2	TRBV28	.
CASSGGSGDIQYF	TGTGCCAGCAGTGGGGGTTCTGGGGACATTCAGTACTTC	.	TRBJ2-4	TRBV28	.
CASSESIGPVYEQYF	TGCGCCAGCAGTGAGTCTATCGGGCCGGTCTACGAGCAGTACTTC	.	TRBJ2-7	TRBV10-1	.
CASSRPRTGDYNEQFF	TGTGCCAGCAGTCGCCCTCGGACAGGGGACTACAATGAGCAGTTCTTC	TRBD1	TRBJ2-1	TRBV28	.
CASSSLRGRRGTYTF	TGTGCCAGCAGCTCCCTAAGAGGGCGTCGGGGGACCTACACCTTC	.	TRBJ1-2	TRBV7-4	.
CASSLAGDAGQYF	TGTGCCAGCAGTTTAGCGGGGGACGCCGGGCAGTACTTC	TRBD2	TRBJ2-5	TRBV28	.
CAISEEVAGTHEQFF	TGTGCCATCAGTGAGGAAGTAGCGGGAACCCATGAGCAGTTCTTC	TRBD2	TRBJ2-1	TRBV10-3	.
CASSPRGPYEQYF	TGTGCCAGCAGCCCTCGGGGGCCCTACGAGCAGTACTTC	.	TRBJ2-7	TRBV27	.
CASSQVPTGAHYGYTF	TGCGCCAGCAGCCAAGTCCCTACAGGGGCCCACTATGGCTACACCTTC	TRBD1	TRBJ1-2	TRBV4-1	.
CATSTTPGTRGLGEQYF	TGTGCCACCAGCACAACCCCCGGGACTAGAGGTTTGGGCGAGCAGTACTTC	TRBD2	TRBJ2-7	TRBV15	.
CATSRDQGDTYEQYF	TGTGCCACCAGCAGAGATCAGGGTGACACCTACGAGCAGTACTTC	.	TRBJ2-7	TRBV15	.
CASNRDSSYGYTF	TGTGCCAGCAACAGAGACAGTTCTTATGGCTACACCTTC	.	TRBJ1-2	TRBV6-6	.
CASSVGVAMNTEAFF	TGTGCCAGCAGCGTAGGGGTAGCAATGAACACTGAAGCTTTCTTT	.	TRBJ1-1	TRBV9	.
CASSLYKGPGEQFF	TGCGCCAGCAGCTTGTATAAGGGCCCCGGTGAGCAGTTCTTC	.	TRBJ2-1	TRBV5-1	once
CASTPPGVAAYNEQFF	TGTGCCAGTACCCCACCGGGGGTAGCGGCTTACAATGAGCAGTTCTTC	.	TRBJ2-1	TRBV19	once
CASSYGAEDEQYF	TGTGCCAGCAGTTATGGGGCCGAGGACGAGCAGTACTTC	.	TRBJ2-7	TRBV6-5	.
CASSPGTTVNEQYF	TGTGCCAGCAGTCCCGGGACAACAGTCAACGAGCAGTACTTC	.	TRBJ2-7	TRBV2	.
CASSLVGSPYSNQPQHF	TGTGCCAGCAGTTTAGTAGGCAGCCCCTATAGCAATCAGCCCCAGCATTTT	.	TRBJ1-5	TRBV27	.
CASSFAGGGYEQYF	TGCGCCAGCAGCTTCGCGGGAGGCGGGTACGAGCAGTACTTC	TRBD2	TRBJ2-7	TRBV5-1	.
CASSSSPGVLGETQYF	TGTGCCAGCAGTTCCTCCCCAGGGGTCCTGGGAGAGACCCAGTACTTC	.	TRBJ2-5	TRBV27	.
CASSHGGGPYTGELFF	TGTGCCAGCAGCCACGGAGGGGGGCCGTACACCGGGGAGCTGTTTTTT	.	TRBJ2-2	TRBV7-9	once
CASSLREYQYSTDTQYF	TGCGCCAGCAGCTTGAGGGAGTACCAGTATAGCACAGATACGCAGTATTTT	.	TRBJ2-3	TRBV5-1	.
CASSPWTDSYEQYF	TGTGCCAGCAGCCCGTGGACTGACTCCTACGAGCAGTACTTC	.	TRBJ2-7	TRBV4-2	.
CASSLTGKGTYEQYF	TGCGCCAGCAGCCTTACAGGGAAGGGGACCTACGAGCAGTACTTC	.	TRBJ2-7	TRBV5-1	.
CASSYGQGRNTEAFF	TGTGCCAGCAGCTACGGACAGGGCAGGAACACTGAAGCTTTCTTT	TRBD1	TRBJ1-1	TRBV7-6	.
CASSPHLNPPYEQYF	TGTGCCAGCAGCCCACACCTAAACCCGCCCTACGAGCAGTACTTC	.	TRBJ2-7	TRBV7-9	.
CASSLSGTSTDTQYF	TGTGCCAGCAGTTTAAGCGGGACGAGCACAGATACGCAGTATTTT	TRBD2	TRBJ2-3	TRBV27	.
CASSYGVVEAYEQYF	TGTGCCAGCAGTTACGGGGTGGTAGAGGCCTACGAGCAGTACTTC	.	TRBJ2-7	TRBV6-5	.
CASSSTGTGTYGYTF	TGCGCCAGCAGCTCGACGGGGACAGGGACCTATGGCTACACCTTC	TRBD1	TRBJ1-2	TRBV4-1	.
CASSFGTGLTYNEQFF	TGTGCCAGCAGCTTTGGGACAGGCCTCACCTACAATGAGCAGTTCTTC	TRBD1	TRBJ2-1	TRBV5-6	.
CASSASSDTQYF	TGTGCCAGCAGCGCCTCTAGCGATACGCAGTATTTT	.	TRBJ2-3	TRBV9	once
CASTCFPPGGPLFYSNQPQHF	TGTGCCAGCACTTGTTTCCCCCCAGGGGGTCCCCTTTTTTATAGCAATCAGCCCCAGCATTTT	TRBD1	TRBJ1-5	TRBV28	.
CASSLSPAGFPPDTQYF	TGTGCCAGCAGCCTATCTCCAGCGGGATTCCCCCCAGATACGCAGTATTTT	TRBD2	TRBJ2-3	TRBV7-8	.
CASRGLAGVLPPYEQYF	TGTGCCAGCAGGGGACTAGCGGGAGTGCTACCCCCCTACGAGCAGTACTTC	TRBD2	TRBJ2-7	TRBV28	.
CAWSVQGSGELFF	TGTGCCTGGAGTGTTCAAGGTTCCGGGGAGCTGTTTTTT	.	TRBJ2-2	TRBV30	.
CASSFGLADYNEQFF	TGTGCCAGCAGTTTCGGACTAGCGGACTACAATGAGCAGTTCTTC	TRBD2	TRBJ2-1	TRBV2	.
CAWRKGEVGELFF	TGTGCCTGGAGGAAAGGGGAGGTCGGGGAGCTGTTTTTT	.	TRBJ2-2	TRBV30	.
CASSQDLAGQSDEQFF	TGCGCCAGCAGCCAAGATCTAGCGGGGCAGAGCGATGAGCAGTTCTTC	TRBD2	TRBJ2-1	TRBV4-1	.
CASSPLAGVSYNEQFF	TGTGCCAGCAGTCCTCTAGCGGGAGTCTCCTACAATGAGCAGTTCTTC	TRBD2	TRBJ2-1	TRBV27	.
CASSMGFEQFF	TGTGCCAGTAGTATGGGTTTTGAGCAGTTCTTC	.	TRBJ2-1	TRBV19	.
CASSVEQDYGYTF	TGTGCCAGCAGCGTAGAACAGGACTATGGCTACACCTTC	.	TRBJ1-2	TRBV9	.
CASSASGISYNEQLF	TGCGCCAGCAGTGCTAGCGGGATATCCTACAATGAGCAGCTCTTC	TRBD2	TRBJ2-1	TRBV10-1	.
CATSREGTGPPYEQYF	TGTGCCACCAGCAGAGAGGGAACAGGGCCCCCCTACGAGCAGTACTTC	.	TRBJ2-7	TRBV15	.
CASSLGPGVDTEAFF	TGTGCCAGCAGTTTAGGGCCAGGGGTGGACACTGAAGCTTTCTTT	.	TRBJ1-1	TRBV28	.
CASRRGQGGYEQYF	TGTGCCAGCAGGAGGGGGCAGGGGGGCTACGAGCAGTACTTC	.	TRBJ2-7	TRBV25-1	.
CASSLGRTGDEQYF	TGTGCCAGCAGCTTAGGGAGAACAGGGGACGAGCAGTACTTC	TRBD1	TRBJ2-7	TRBV7-3	.
CASSGQAGPTDEQFF	TGTGCCAGCTCCGGCCAAGCTGGGCCAACGGATGAGCAGTTCTTC	.	TRBJ2-1	TRBV18	.
CASGTGGGQETQYF	TGTGCCAGCGGGACAGGGGGGGGTCAAGAGACCCAGTACTTC	TRBD1	TRBJ2-5	TRBV6-1	few